The rows below give T cell receptor beta chains drawn from one sample of a study of shared clonotypes between healthy human individuals. Profiling relied on immunoSEQ multiplex PCR, and the TCRdb table lists in-frame clones only, not all of them. The table records some 92,000 clones, about half of them present only once. Sequencing used PBMCs. The origin of the receptors is a woman in her thirties or forties in good health. Some clones in this sample may be carry-over from other donors' samples. CDR3s include the opening cysteine and the closing phenylalanine or tryptophan. The order of the fields is J gene, V gene, clone size, CDR3 protein. Rows give clone size only sometimes, using once, few, many, or a class for an expanded clone.

J gene: TRBJ2-5; V gene: TRBV18; clone size: .; CDR3 protein: CASSLASGQETQYF
J gene: TRBJ2-2; V gene: TRBV6-1; clone size: .; CDR3 protein: CASHASNTGELFF
J gene: TRBJ2-7; V gene: TRBV18; clone size: many; CDR3 protein: CASSPDRGDEQYF
J gene: TRBJ2-7; V gene: TRBV6-9; clone size: .; CDR3 protein: CASGWTSGNEQYF
J gene: TRBJ2-3; V gene: TRBV29-1; clone size: .; CDR3 protein: CSVRTSGRPEFSTDTQYF
J gene: TRBJ2-2; V gene: TRBV18; clone size: many; CDR3 protein: CASSSDRVAGELFF
J gene: TRBJ1-6; V gene: TRBV4-3; clone size: .; CDR3 protein: CASSHILRIRNSPLHF
J gene: TRBJ1-1; V gene: TRBV29-1; clone size: .; CDR3 protein: CSVEGYTNTEAFF
J gene: TRBJ2-7; V gene: TRBV29-1; clone size: .; CDR3 protein: CSALEGLEQYF
J gene: TRBJ2-7; V gene: TRBV28; clone size: .; CDR3 protein: CASSLDFSRSYEQYF
J gene: TRBJ1-2; V gene: TRBV28; clone size: .; CDR3 protein: CASSLFGTSGGYTF
J gene: TRBJ2-7; V gene: TRBV28; clone size: many; CDR3 protein: CASSALPGGSRGLASYEQYF
J gene: TRBJ2-7; V gene: TRBV4-3; clone size: .; CDR3 protein: CASSQDPGGSSYEQYF
J gene: TRBJ2-5; V gene: TRBV7-2; clone size: few; CDR3 protein: CASRPQTGEGETQYF
J gene: TRBJ1-1; V gene: TRBV30; clone size: many; CDR3 protein: CAWSDRGPDKAFF
J gene: TRBJ2-5; V gene: TRBV28; clone size: few; CDR3 protein: CASSQIGAQYF
J gene: TRBJ2-2; V gene: TRBV7-9; clone size: many; CDR3 protein: CASSQDHGSTGELFF
J gene: TRBJ1-1; V gene: TRBV7-9; clone size: .; CDR3 protein: CASSSGTGNTEAFF
J gene: TRBJ2-7; V gene: TRBV10-3; clone size: many; CDR3 protein: CAISPGPGSYEQYF
J gene: TRBJ2-3; V gene: TRBV28; clone size: few; CDR3 protein: CASSGGLAVDTQYF
J gene: TRBJ2-5; V gene: TRBV7-9; clone size: .; CDR3 protein: CASSFPTSGEETQYF
J gene: TRBJ1-2; V gene: TRBV11-2; clone size: .; CDR3 protein: CASSPTIGQGYGYTF
J gene: TRBJ2-1; V gene: TRBV9; clone size: .; CDR3 protein: CASSVSGAIPNEQFF
J gene: TRBJ2-2; V gene: TRBV30; clone size: .; CDR3 protein: CAWSVALAPGELFF
J gene: TRBJ2-7; V gene: TRBV7-2; clone size: .; CDR3 protein: CASSLGLSSSYEQYF
J gene: TRBJ2-7; V gene: TRBV2; clone size: .; CDR3 protein: CASRARTNYEQYF
J gene: TRBJ1-5; V gene: TRBV4-1; clone size: .; CDR3 protein: CASSQDWGYNQPQHF
J gene: TRBJ1-1; V gene: TRBV4-3; clone size: .; CDR3 protein: CASSLGLNTEAFF
J gene: TRBJ2-7; V gene: TRBV28; clone size: few; CDR3 protein: CASQPGSSYEQYF
J gene: TRBJ2-7; V gene: TRBV7-9; clone size: .; CDR3 protein: CASSPLGSSYEQYF
J gene: TRBJ2-2; V gene: TRBV10-3; clone size: .; CDR3 protein: CATRADRGEANTGELFF
J gene: TRBJ2-7; V gene: TRBV30; clone size: few; CDR3 protein: CAWSVPSGRPPYEQYF
J gene: TRBJ2-7; V gene: TRBV11-2; clone size: once; CDR3 protein: CASSGTAPYEQYF
J gene: TRBJ2-7; V gene: TRBV28; clone size: .; CDR3 protein: CASSPGRRGQYF
J gene: TRBJ1-2; V gene: TRBV28; clone size: few; CDR3 protein: CASSLGGAYGYTF
J gene: .; V gene: TRBV7-2; clone size: .; CDR3 protein: CASSLAGTSGTPYEQYF
J gene: TRBJ1-2; V gene: TRBV30; clone size: many; CDR3 protein: CAWTRTGYYGYTF
J gene: TRBJ2-7; V gene: TRBV30; clone size: once; CDR3 protein: CAWNLERSYEQYF
J gene: TRBJ2-5; V gene: TRBV5-1; clone size: .; CDR3 protein: CASSPTGTSVKTQYF
J gene: TRBJ2-3; V gene: TRBV27; clone size: .; CDR3 protein: CASSFFLGNTQYF
J gene: TRBJ2-2; V gene: TRBV15; clone size: .; CDR3 protein: CATSKGLAGGATGELFF
J gene: TRBJ1-2; V gene: TRBV5-6; clone size: .; CDR3 protein: CASSFLGQGNYGYTF